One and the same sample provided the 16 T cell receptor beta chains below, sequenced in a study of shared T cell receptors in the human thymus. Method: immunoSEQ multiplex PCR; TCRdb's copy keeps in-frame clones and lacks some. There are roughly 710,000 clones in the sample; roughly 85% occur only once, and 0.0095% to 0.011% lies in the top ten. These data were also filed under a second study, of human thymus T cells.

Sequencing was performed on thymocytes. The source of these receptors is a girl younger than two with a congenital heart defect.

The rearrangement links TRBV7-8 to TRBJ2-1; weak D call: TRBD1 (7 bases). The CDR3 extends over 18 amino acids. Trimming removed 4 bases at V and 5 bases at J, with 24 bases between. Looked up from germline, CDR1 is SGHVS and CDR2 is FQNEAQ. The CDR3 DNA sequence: TGTGCCAGCAGCTCTCCCCCGGGACAGATTTTAGCGGACAATGAGCAGTTCTTC. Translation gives CASSSPPGQILADNEQFF.

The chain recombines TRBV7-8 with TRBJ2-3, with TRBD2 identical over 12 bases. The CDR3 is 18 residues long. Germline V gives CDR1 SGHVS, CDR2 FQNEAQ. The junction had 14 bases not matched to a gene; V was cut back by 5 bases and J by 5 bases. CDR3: CASSAPPSSGGAKDTQYF. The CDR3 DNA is TGTGCCAGCAGCGCCCCCCCTTCTAGCGGGGGGGCCAAAGATACGCAGTATTTT.

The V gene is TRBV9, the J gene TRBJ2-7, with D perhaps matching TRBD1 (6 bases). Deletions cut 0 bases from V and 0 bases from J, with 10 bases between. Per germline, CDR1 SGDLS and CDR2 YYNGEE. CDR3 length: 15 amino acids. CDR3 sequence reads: CASSVEDRSSYEQYF. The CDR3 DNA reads TGTGCCAGCAGCGTAGAAGACAGGAGCTCCTACGAGCAGTACTTC.

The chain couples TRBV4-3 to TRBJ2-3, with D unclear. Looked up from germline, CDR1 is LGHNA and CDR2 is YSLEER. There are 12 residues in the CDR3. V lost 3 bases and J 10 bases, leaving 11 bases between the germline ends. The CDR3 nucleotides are TGCGCCAGCAGCCAGGTCGGGTCGTCGCAGTATTTT. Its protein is CASSQVGSSQYF.

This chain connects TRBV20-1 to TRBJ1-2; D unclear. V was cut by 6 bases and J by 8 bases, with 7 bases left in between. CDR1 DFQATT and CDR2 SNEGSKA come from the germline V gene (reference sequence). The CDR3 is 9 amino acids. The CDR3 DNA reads TGCAGTGCCGCTGAGGGCTACACCTTC. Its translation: CSAAEGYTF.

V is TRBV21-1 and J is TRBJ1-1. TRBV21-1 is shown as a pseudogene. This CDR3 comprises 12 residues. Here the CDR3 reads CASSKVIPEAFF. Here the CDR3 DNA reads TGTGCCAGCAGCAAAGTTATTCCTGAAGCTTTCTTT.

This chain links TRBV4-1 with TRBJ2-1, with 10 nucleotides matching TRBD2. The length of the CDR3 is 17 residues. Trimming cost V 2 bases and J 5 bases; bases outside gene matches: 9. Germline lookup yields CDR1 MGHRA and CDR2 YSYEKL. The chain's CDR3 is CASSQLNLAGDHNEQFF. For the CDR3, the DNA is TGCGCCAGCAGCCAACTTAATCTAGCGGGGGACCACAATGAGCAGTTCTTC.

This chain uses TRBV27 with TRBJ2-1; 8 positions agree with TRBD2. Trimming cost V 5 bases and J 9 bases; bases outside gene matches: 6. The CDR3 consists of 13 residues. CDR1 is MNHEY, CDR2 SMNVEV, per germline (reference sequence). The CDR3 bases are TGTGCCAGCAGTGTTGGACTAGCCTTTGAGCAGTTCTTC. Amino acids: CASSVGLAFEQFF.

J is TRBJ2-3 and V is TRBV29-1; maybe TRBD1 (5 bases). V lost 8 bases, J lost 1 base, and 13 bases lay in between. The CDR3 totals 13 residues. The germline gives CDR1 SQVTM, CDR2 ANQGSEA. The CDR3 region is CSFKGIRTDTQYF. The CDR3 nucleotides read TGCAGCTTCAAGGGGATTCGCACAGATACGCAGTATTTT.

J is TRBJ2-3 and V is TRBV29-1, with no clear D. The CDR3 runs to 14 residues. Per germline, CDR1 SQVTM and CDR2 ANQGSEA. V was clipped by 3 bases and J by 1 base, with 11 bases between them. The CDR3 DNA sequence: TGCAGCGTTGATGCGAGAACTCGCACAGATACGCAGTATTTT. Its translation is CSVDARTRTDTQYF.

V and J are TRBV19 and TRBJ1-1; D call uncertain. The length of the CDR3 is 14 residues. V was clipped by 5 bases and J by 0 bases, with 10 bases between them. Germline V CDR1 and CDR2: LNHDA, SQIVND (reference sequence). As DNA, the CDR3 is TGTGCCAGTAGTTGGGGAGCGATGAACACTGAAGCTTTCTTT. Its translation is CASSWGAMNTEAFF. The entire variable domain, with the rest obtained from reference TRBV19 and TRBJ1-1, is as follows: DGGITQSPKYLFRKEGQNVTLSCEQNLNHDAMYWYRQDPGQGLRLIYYSQIVNDFQKGDIAEGYSVSREKKESFPLTVTSAQKNPTAFYLCASSWGAMNTEAFFGQGTRLTVV.

CDR3 nucleotide sequence: TGTGCCAGCAGAAACCAGGGTCTGGGTCAGCCCCAGCATTTT. Protein sequence: CASRNQGLGQPQHF. V gene TRBV6-5 combines with J gene TRBJ1-5; a weak D match, TRBD1 (5 bases). The V end lost 6 bases, the J end lost 6 bases, and 15 bases lay between the germline ends. The CDR3 has 14 amino acids. The germline gives CDR1 MNHEY, CDR2 SVGAGI.

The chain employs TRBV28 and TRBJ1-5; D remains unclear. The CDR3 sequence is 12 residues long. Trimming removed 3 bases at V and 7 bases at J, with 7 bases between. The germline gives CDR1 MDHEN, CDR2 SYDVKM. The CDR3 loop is CASSFAVQPQHF. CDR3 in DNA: TGTGCCAGCAGTTTCGCGGTCCAGCCCCAGCATTTT.

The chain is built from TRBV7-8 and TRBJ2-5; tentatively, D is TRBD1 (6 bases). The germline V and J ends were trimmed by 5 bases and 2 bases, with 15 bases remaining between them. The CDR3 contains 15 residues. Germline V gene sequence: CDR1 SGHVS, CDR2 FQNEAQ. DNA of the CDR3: TGTGCCAGCAGCAACCCGGTGGACAGACAAGAGACCCAGTACTTC. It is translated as CASSNPVDRQETQYF.

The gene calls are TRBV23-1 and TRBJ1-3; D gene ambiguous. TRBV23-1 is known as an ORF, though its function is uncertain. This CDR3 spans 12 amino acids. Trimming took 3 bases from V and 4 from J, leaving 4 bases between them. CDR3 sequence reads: CASSHVGNTIYF. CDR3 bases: TGCGCCAGCAGTCATGTAGGAAACACCATATATTTT.

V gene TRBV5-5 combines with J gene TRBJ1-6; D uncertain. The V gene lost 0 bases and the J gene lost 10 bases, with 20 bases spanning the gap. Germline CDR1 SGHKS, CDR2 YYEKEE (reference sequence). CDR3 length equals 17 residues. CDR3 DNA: TGTGCCAGCAGCTTGGGGATAAGGAGGAGCCCTGGGTCACCCCTCCACTTT. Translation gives CASSLGIRRSPGSPLHF.